This TCR beta chain was sequenced for a study of identical twins. In TCRdb, the 5' RACE reads were re-called with MiXCR into one record per CDR3 protein. The sample records about 520,000 distinct CDR3 sequences, approximately 22% being singletons. CDR1 and CDR2 (germline): SGHAT, FQNNGV. There are 13 residues in the CDR3. The germline V and J ends were trimmed by 6 bases and 11 bases, with 19 bases remaining between them. This clonotype was recorded a few times. These data also featured in a second study, about T cells expressing NK-cell markers.

This TCR was sampled from a woman younger than 30 in good health. The V and J genes are TRBV11-2 and TRBJ1-1; D is ambiguous. The sample comprised CD4+ T cells sorted from blood. CDR3: CASRALGGLRAFF. DNA of the CDR3: TGTGCCAGCAGGGCCCTGGGAGGCTTGCGGGCTTTCTTT.